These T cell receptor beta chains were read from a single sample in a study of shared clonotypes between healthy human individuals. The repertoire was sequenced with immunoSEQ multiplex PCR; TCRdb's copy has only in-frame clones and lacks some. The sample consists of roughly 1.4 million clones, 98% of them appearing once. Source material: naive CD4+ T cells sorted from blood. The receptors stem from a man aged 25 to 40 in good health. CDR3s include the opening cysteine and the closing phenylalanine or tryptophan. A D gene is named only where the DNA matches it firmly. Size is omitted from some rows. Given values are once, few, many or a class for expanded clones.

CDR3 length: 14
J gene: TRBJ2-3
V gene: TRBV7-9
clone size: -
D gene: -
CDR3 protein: CASSLEGVTDTQYF
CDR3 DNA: TGTGCCAGCAGCTTAGAGGGGGTCACAGATACGCAGTATTTT

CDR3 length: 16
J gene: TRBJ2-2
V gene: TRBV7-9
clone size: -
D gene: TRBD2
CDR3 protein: CASSLIAGVDTGELFF
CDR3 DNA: TGTGCCAGCAGCTTAATAGCGGGAGTGGACACCGGGGAGCTGTTTTTT

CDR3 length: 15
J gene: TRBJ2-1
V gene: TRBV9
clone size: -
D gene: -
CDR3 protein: CASSAGTSSYNEQFF
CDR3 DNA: TGTGCCAGCAGCGCCGGGACGAGCTCCTACAATGAGCAGTTCTTC

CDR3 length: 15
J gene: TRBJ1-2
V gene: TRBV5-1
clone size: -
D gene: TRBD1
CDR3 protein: CASSHGTGEGYGYTF
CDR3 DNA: TGCGCCAGCAGCCATGGGACAGGGGAAGGCTATGGCTACACCTTC

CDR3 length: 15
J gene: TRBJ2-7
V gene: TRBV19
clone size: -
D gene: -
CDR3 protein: CASSISGHNSYEQYF
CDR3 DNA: TGTGCCAGTAGTATCTCTGGACATAACTCCTACGAGCAGTACTTC

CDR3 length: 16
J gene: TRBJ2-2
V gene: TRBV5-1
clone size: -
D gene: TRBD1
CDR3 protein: CASSYSTGVGTGELFF
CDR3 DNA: TGCGCCAGCAGCTATTCAACAGGGGTCGGGACCGGGGAGCTGTTTTTT

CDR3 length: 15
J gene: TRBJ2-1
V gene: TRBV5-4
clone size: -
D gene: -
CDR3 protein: CASSLAREGPHEQFF
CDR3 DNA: TGTGCCAGCAGCTTGGCCCGCGAGGGCCCCCATGAGCAGTTCTTC

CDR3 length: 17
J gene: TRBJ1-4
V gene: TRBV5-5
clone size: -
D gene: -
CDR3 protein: CASSLRHYPGTNEKLFF
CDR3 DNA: TGTGCCAGCAGCTTGAGGCACTACCCGGGAACTAATGAAAAACTGTTTTTT

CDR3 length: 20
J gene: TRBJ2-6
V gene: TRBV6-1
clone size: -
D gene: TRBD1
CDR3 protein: CASSEAALRDRYSGANVLTF
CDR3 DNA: TGTGCCAGCAGTGAAGCCGCACTCCGGGACAGATACTCTGGGGCCAACGTCCTGACTTTC

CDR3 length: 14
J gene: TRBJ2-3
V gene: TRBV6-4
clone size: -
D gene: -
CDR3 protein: CASSDRGLTDTQYF
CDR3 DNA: TGTGCCAGCAGTGACCGGGGCCTCACAGATACGCAGTATTTT

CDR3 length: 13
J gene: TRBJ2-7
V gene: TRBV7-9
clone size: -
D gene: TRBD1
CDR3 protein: CASSLGQYYEQYF
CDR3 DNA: TGTGCCAGCAGCTTGGGACAGTACTACGAGCAGTACTTC

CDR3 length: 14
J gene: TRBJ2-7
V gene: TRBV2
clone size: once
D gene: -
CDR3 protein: CASSVGGTPYEQYF
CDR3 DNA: TGTGCCAGCAGTGTTGGGGGGACCCCCTACGAGCAGTACTTC